This T cell receptor beta chain was captured in a study of blood T cell repertoires in COVID-19. For the study at large: Samples came from the United States, Italy and Spain, spanning acute and convalescent COVID-19.

The protocol was immunoSEQ multiplex PCR, while the TCRdb copy is restricted to in-frame clones and leaves out a portion. The table includes about 200,000 clones, roughly 86% detected once. This CDR3 region has 13 residues. Germline values: CDR1 SQVTM, CDR2 ANQGSEA. Trimming pared 5 bases from V and 2 bases from J, leaving 12 bases between. Everyone who took part was roughly 18 to 89 years old, and they came from about 23 US areas. The gene calls are TRBV29-1 and TRBJ1-2, with D hard to call. Sequencing was done on a sample of PBMCs or T cells enriched from blood (not recorded which). The TCR comes from a man aged 40-50 years with acute COVID-19. CDR3 sequence reads: CSVLTSGNYGYTF. As DNA, the CDR3 is TGCAGCGTTCTAACCAGCGGGAACTATGGCTACACCTTC.